The 29 T cell receptor beta chains listed next were all sequenced from one sample in a study of blood T cell repertoires in COVID-19. Clones were read by immunoSEQ multiplex PCR, and TCRdb kept only the in-frame ones, dropping some. The sample lists around 250,000 clones, 70% to 90% seen once, with about 0.7% in the top ten. What was sequenced was peripheral blood. Every receptor here comes from a human donor in a cohort sampled during active COVID-19.

The rearrangement links TRBV5-6 to TRBJ2-5; D perhaps matches TRBD1 (5 bases). V was shortened by 4 bases and J by 3 bases, with 13 bases between the two germline ends. Germline V gene sequence: CDR1 SGHDT, CDR2 YYEEEE. This CDR3 has 14 amino acids. The CDR3 sequence is CASSHQGREETQYF. Here the CDR3 DNA reads TGTGCCAGCAGCCATCAGGGAAGGGAAGAGACCCAGTACTTC.

V and J are TRBV10-1 and TRBJ2-3; TRBD1 aligns across 9 bases. J gave up 3 bases and V 2 bases, and 6 bases lay outside the gene matches. This CDR3 contains 16 residues. The germline CDR1 and CDR2 sequences are WNHNN and SYGVQD (reference sequence). The chain's CDR3 is CASSEITTGGTDTQYF. The CDR3 nucleotides are TGCGCCAGCAGTGAGATAACGACAGGGGGTACAGATACGCAGTATTTT.

The rearrangement links TRBV10-3 to TRBJ1-2, with D perhaps TRBD1 (5 bases). The CDR3 is 15 residues long. Deletions cut 3 bases from V and 7 bases from J, with 18 bases between. From germline, CDR1 is ENHRY and CDR2 SYGVKD. CDR3 residues: CAISETYTEGSGYTF. As DNA, the CDR3 is TGTGCCATCAGTGAAACCTACACGGAGGGGTCTGGCTACACCTTC.

The J gene is TRBJ2-7, the V gene TRBV10-3; a weak D match, TRBD1 (5 bases). Germline V gene data show CDR1 as ENHRY and CDR2 as SYGVKD. CDR3 length equals 12 residues. Trimming stripped 4 bases from V and 3 bases from J, with 7 bases between. The CDR3 region is CAISGQGYEQYF. CDR3 nucleotides: TGTGCCATCAGTGGGCAGGGCTACGAGCAGTACTTC.

This sequence joins TRBV19 and TRBJ1-1; a weak D match, TRBD1 (5 bases). Trimming removed 5 bases at V and 4 bases at J, with 11 bases between. The CDR3 loop spans 13 amino acids. Germline V gives CDR1 LNHDA, CDR2 SQIVND (reference sequence). In nucleotides, the CDR3 is TGTGCCAGTAGTGCTCCAAGGGGCACTGAAGCTTTCTTT. It encodes CASSAPRGTEAFF.

The chain combines TRBV7-2 with TRBJ1-1; D not certain. This CDR3 is built from 13 residues. Germline V CDR1 and CDR2: SGHTA, FQGNSA. With 2 bases removed from V and 4 bases from J, the gap between germline ends came to 8 bases. The CDR3 nucleotides read TGTGCCAGCAGCTTACTGGCAGGCACTGAAGCTTTCTTT. Its protein is CASSLLAGTEAFF.

The J gene is TRBJ1-3, the V gene TRBV3-1 (or the pseudogene TRBV3-2), with 7 positions matching TRBD1. In germline, CDR1 is LGHDT, CDR2 YNNKEL (reference sequence). J lost 0 bases, V lost 8 bases, and 4 bases had no gene match. This CDR3 comprises 14 residues. The CDR3 reads CASRGQLSGNTIYF. CDR3 sequence (DNA): TGTGCCAGCCGGGGACAGCTCTCTGGAAACACCATATATTTT.

V and J are TRBV28 and TRBJ1-3, with 8 bases identical to TRBD1. Per germline, CDR1 MDHEN and CDR2 SYDVKM. J gave up 2 bases and V 7 bases, and 7 bases lay outside the gene matches. The CDR3 runs 15 residues. CDR3 region: CASTPHRGAGNTIYF. The CDR3 DNA follows: TGTGCCAGCACCCCCCACAGGGGGGCTGGAAACACCATATATTTT.

The chain joins TRBV3-1 (or the pseudogene TRBV3-2) to TRBJ1-6; D ambiguous. Looked up from germline, CDR1 is LGHDT and CDR2 is YNNKEL (reference sequence). Trimming took 1 base from V and 6 from J, leaving 7 bases between them. The CDR3 is 14 amino acids. The CDR3 region is CASSQGWSNSPLHF. CDR3 sequence (DNA): TGTGCCAGCAGCCAAGGGTGGAGTAATTCACCCCTCCACTTT.

This sequence joins TRBV5-1 and TRBJ1-1; D unclear. The germline V gene encodes CDR1 SGHRS and CDR2 YFSETQ. Trimming pared 0 bases from V and 8 bases from J, leaving 5 bases between. This CDR3 contains 11 residues. The DNA of the CDR3 is TGCGCCAGCAGCTTGGGAGGGGAAGCTTTCTTT. It codes for CASSLGGEAFF.

The genes are TRBV30 and TRBJ1-2; perhaps TRBD1 as D (5 bases). The CDR3 is made up of 11 amino acids. CDR1 and CDR2 from the germline V gene are GTSNPN and SVGIG (reference sequence). V was shortened by 3 bases and J by 7 bases, with 9 bases between the two germline ends. CDR3 amino acids: CAWSQGLGYTF. The CDR3, as DNA: TGTGCCTGGAGCCAGGGTCTTGGCTACACCTTC.

Notes on this clone: The germline gene is not matched at one end of the junction; a read error may be the cause. The chain recombines TRBV28 with TRBJ1-2; 7 bases align to TRBD1. CDR3 size: 15 residues. Per germline, CDR1 MDHEN and CDR2 SYDVKM. The CDR3 sequence: CATSRPGQILRGYTF. The CDR3 nucleotides read TGTGCCACCAGTCGGCCGGGACAGATTTTGAGGGGCTACACCTTC.

This chain uses TRBV4-3 with TRBJ1-6; D call uncertain. V lost 0 bases to trimming and J lost 11 bases, with 23 bases between them. The germline V gene has CDR1 LGHNA and CDR2 YSLEER. This CDR3 has 18 amino acids. CDR3 sequence reads: CASSQDALMERGATPLHF. CDR3 nucleotide sequence: TGCGCCAGCAGCCAAGATGCTTTAATGGAGCGGGGTGCGACACCCCTCCACTTT.

This clone was observed a handful of times. The CDR3 DNA reads as TGCGCCAGCAGCCAGGACAGCTCTAACTATGGCTACACCTTC. Its protein product is CASSQDSSNYGYTF. The chain uses TRBV5-1 and TRBJ1-2, with D possibly TRBD1 on 6 matching bases. Looked up from germline, CDR1 is SGHRS and CDR2 is YFSETQ. The CDR3 runs 14 residues. Trimming removed 4 bases from V and 0 bases from J, with 10 bases in between.

The chain uses TRBV14 and TRBJ2-2; tentative D call: TRBD1 (6 bases). The V end lost 4 bases, the J end lost 6 bases, and 18 bases lay between the germline ends. From germline, CDR1 is SGHDN and CDR2 FVKESK. This CDR3 comprises 16 residues. CDR3 sequence reads: CASSLSWTAVAGELFF. For the CDR3, the DNA is TGTGCCAGCAGCCTTTCCTGGACAGCCGTCGCCGGGGAGCTGTTTTTT.

In DNA form, the CDR3 reads TGTGCCAGTAGTATCCCAGGGGGGAACACTGAAGCTTTCTTT. Translated, it gives CASSIPGGNTEAFF. The gene calls are TRBV19 and TRBJ1-1; TRBD1 matches at 7 bases. The CDR3 is 14 amino acids. CDR1 LNHDA and CDR2 SQIVND come from the germline V gene (reference sequence). J gave up 1 base and V 3 bases, and 2 bases lay outside the gene matches.

This clone was picked up a small number of times. The chain links TRBV7-2 to TRBJ2-5; no reliable D call. The V and J ends lost 6 bases and 1 base respectively, with 9 bases between them. Germline lookup yields CDR1 SGHTA and CDR2 FQGNSA. CDR3 length equals 13 residues. CDR3 bases: TGTGCCAGCAGAACCGGCGGCCAAGAGACCCAGTACTTC. Its translation is CASRTGGQETQYF.

Concerning this clone: The junction does not match germline at one end; this may be a read error. CDR3 nucleotides: TGTGCCAGCAGCCAAGATTGGACTACGAGCTCTGAGGCCAACGTCCTGACTTTC. It yields the protein CASSQDWTTSSEANVLTF. The V and J genes are TRBV3-1 (or the pseudogene TRBV3-2) and TRBJ2-6; D is perhaps TRBD2 (6 bases). The CDR3 is made up of 18 amino acids. CDR1 LGHDT and CDR2 YNNKEL come from the germline V gene (reference sequence).

The rearrangement links TRBV5-1 to TRBJ2-2, with 11 bases identical to TRBD2. The V and J ends lost 4 bases and 6 bases, in that order; junction bases with no gene match: 2. CDR3 size: 14 residues. The germline V gene has CDR1 SGHRS and CDR2 YFSETQ. Here the CDR3 DNA reads TGCGCCAGCAGCAAGACTAGCGGGGCCGGGGAGCTGTTTTTT. Translating it yields CASSKTSGAGELFF. The variable domain in full, with the rest retrieved from reference TRBV5-1 and TRBJ2-2, is KAGVTQTPRYLIKTRGQQVTLSCSPISGHRSVSWYQQTPGQGLQFLFEYFSETQRNKGNFPGRFSGRQFSNSRSEMNVSTLELGDSALYLCASSKTSGAGELFFGEGSRLTVL.

The chain employs TRBV30 and TRBJ2-1; D is undetermined. The V and J ends lost 0 bases and 15 bases respectively, with 15 bases between them. The V gene's germline CDR1 is GTSNPN and CDR2 SVGIG (reference sequence). The CDR3 runs to 12 residues. The CDR3 spells CAWSVYSFIAFF. As DNA, the CDR3 is TGTGCCTGGAGTGTATATAGCTTCATTGCGTTCTTC.

The J gene is TRBJ1-1, the V gene TRBV11-2, with TRBD1 as a possible D gene (5 bases). Germline V gene sequence: CDR1 SGHAT, CDR2 FQNNGV. The CDR3 is made up of 12 amino acids. The germline V and J ends were trimmed by 5 bases and 1 base, with 5 bases remaining between them. The CDR3 is CASSDRNTEAFF. Written as DNA, the CDR3 is TGTGCCAGCAGCGACAGGAACACTGAAGCTTTCTTT.

The genes are TRBV28 and TRBJ1-1, with TRBD1 as a possible D gene (5 bases). V dropped 11 bases and J dropped 3 bases, with 22 bases sitting between them. The V gene's germline CDR1 is MDHEN and CDR2 SYDVKM. The CDR3 totals 15 residues. CDR3 DNA: TGTGCCTGTACTACTGAAAGGGGAACCTACACTGAAGCTTTCTTT. This sequence encodes CACTTERGTYTEAFF.

The chain has TRBV21-1 and TRBJ1-2; the DNA was not used to check the table's D call, TRBD1. TRBV21-1 represents a pseudogene. The CDR3 contains 15 residues. CDR3 in amino acids: CASSKEGTGPYGYTF. The DNA for the CDR3 is TGTGCCAGCAGCAAAGAGGGGACAGGGCCCTATGGCTACACCTTC.

This chain joins TRBV19 and TRBJ1-1; 8 bases map to TRBD1. Trimming at V came to 5 bases and at J to 6 bases, leaving 5 bases not matched to a gene. The length of the CDR3 is 13 residues. Germline values: CDR1 LNHDA, CDR2 SQIVND (reference sequence). CDR3 residues: CASSLGQGAEAFF. The CDR3 region has the DNA TGTGCCAGTAGTCTTGGACAGGGTGCTGAAGCTTTCTTT. Combining the CDR3 with reference TRBV19 and TRBJ1-1 gives the whole variable domain DGGITQSPKYLFRKEGQNVTLSCEQNLNHDAMYWYRQDPGQGLRLIYYSQIVNDFQKGDIAEGYSVSREKKESFPLTVTSAQKNPTAFYLCASSLGQGAEAFFGQGTRLTVV.

The genes are TRBV11-2 and TRBJ1-1, with D perhaps TRBD1 (5 bases). The CDR3 is made up of 14 amino acids. Trimming stripped 5 bases from V and 5 bases from J, with 15 bases between. Germline V gives CDR1 SGHAT, CDR2 FQNNGV. Here the CDR3 DNA reads TGTGCCAGCAGCCACCGGGGCCGGGGGACTGAAGCTTTCTTT. It specifies CASSHRGRGTEAFF.

The J gene is TRBJ1-1, the V gene TRBV6-5; 9 positions match TRBD1. Germline lookup yields CDR1 MNHEY and CDR2 SVGAGI. This CDR3 spans 15 amino acids. Trimming took 6 bases from V and 5 from J; bases not matched to a gene: 10. The CDR3 DNA sequence: TGTGCCAGCAGAGTGGACAGGGGCTGGGGTACTGAAGCTTTCTTT. Protein: CASRVDRGWGTEAFF.

This chain links TRBV2 with TRBJ2-7; D may be TRBD2 (5 bases). CDR1 and CDR2 from the germline V gene are SNHLY and FYNNEI. Trimming stripped 6 bases from V and 4 bases from J, with 7 bases between. This CDR3 comprises 11 residues. The CDR3 spells CASSGEYEQYF. In nucleotides, the CDR3 is TGTGCCAGCAGCGGGGAATACGAGCAGTACTTC.

CDR3 bases: TGTGCCAGTAGCACCGGGACAGAGTCCTACGAGCAGTACTTC. Its protein product is CASSTGTESYEQYF. The rearrangement links TRBV19 to TRBJ2-7; 7 bases agree with TRBD1. This CDR3 is 14 amino acids long. Germline V lookup: CDR1 LNHDA, CDR2 SQIVND (reference sequence). V trimming: 6 bases; J trimming: 1 base; junction bases outside the gene matches: 6. Supplemented by reference TRBV19 and TRBJ2-7, the full variable domain reads DGGITQSPKYLFRKEGQNVTLSCEQNLNHDAMYWYRQDPGQGLRLIYYSQIVNDFQKGDIAEGYSVSREKKESFPLTVTSAQKNPTAFYLCASSTGTESYEQYFGPGTRLTVT.

The count of this clone is one. This chain joins TRBV28 and TRBJ1-4; TRBD1 is a possible D gene (5 bases). Per germline, CDR1 MDHEN and CDR2 SYDVKM. V was trimmed by 6 bases and J by 7 bases, leaving 21 bases between them. The CDR3 is made up of 16 amino acids. The CDR3 loop reads CASSRPQAPPGEKLFF. As DNA, the CDR3 is TGTGCCAGCAGCCGCCCACAGGCCCCACCGGGTGAAAAACTGTTTTTT.